The present T cell receptor (beta chain) was sequenced within a study of T cell changes during pregnancy in multiple sclerosis. Method: immunoSEQ multiplex PCR; TCRdb's copy keeps in-frame clones and lacks some. The table shows 30,000 to 40,000 clones, with roughly 90% occurring only once. Here the sequenced sample was CD8+ T cells from peripheral blood mononuclear cells, taken in the third trimester of pregnancy. The origin of this receptor is a female donor with multiple sclerosis, enrolled in a pregnancy study.

In nucleotides, the CDR3 is TGTGCCAGCAGCCCCCGGGACATCCCCGCGAACACCGGGGAGCTGTTTTTT. Translation gives CASSPRDIPANTGELFF. The chain combines TRBV7-9 with TRBJ2-2; D possibly corresponds to TRBD1 (6 bases). This CDR3 is 17 amino acids long. The germline V gene encodes CDR1 SEHNR and CDR2 FQNEAQ (reference sequence). Trimming cost V 5 bases and J 0 bases, with 16 bases left between them.